This entry lists 10 T cell receptor beta chains sequenced from one sample in a study of shared clonotypes between healthy human individuals (dated by TCRdb to the early 2020s). The library was generated by the immunoSEQ multiplex PCR assay. The immuneACCESS repertoire file appears here via TCRdb, limited to in-frame rearrangements. These files lack a portion of the clones; in checked studies, under half of the deficit traces to unresolved V genes, and the cause of the others is not known. Recorded for this sample are about 2.3 million clones; around 92% of them occurred a single time. The top ten constitute 0.3% to 0.45% of the sample. Sequenced input: naive CD4+ T cells from PBMCs. The cell subset or site label, read with the paper, signifies: CD45RA+ positively selected. These receptors came from a young man in good health. Some clones in this sample may be carry-over from other donors' samples.

The rearrangement uses TRBV30 and TRBJ1-6; 7 bases agree with TRBD1. Per the germline V gene, CDR1 is GTSNPN and CDR2 is SVGIG (reference sequence). This CDR3 comprises 15 residues. With V trimmed by 7 bases and J by 0 bases, 6 bases remained unmatched. CDR3 amino acids: CASPDRNSYNSPLHF. In DNA form, the CDR3 reads TGTGCCTCCCCGGACAGGAACTCCTATAATTCACCCCTCCACTTT.

The chain links TRBV7-8 to TRBJ1-5; 7 bases fit TRBD1. CDR1 and CDR2 (germline): SGHVS, FQNEAQ. J gave up 2 bases and V 9 bases, and 16 bases lay outside the gene matches. CDR3 length: 17 amino acids. CDR3 DNA: TGTGCCAGTCAGGGGGAATACAGGGCCCGGGGCAATCAGCCCCAGCATTTT. Its protein product is CASQGEYRARGNQPQHF.

V gene TRBV7-9 combines with J gene TRBJ2-7, with D perhaps given as TRBD1 or TRBD2 (5 bases each). The CDR3 length is 15 residues. Per the germline V gene, CDR1 is SEHNR and CDR2 is FQNEAQ (reference sequence). V lost 5 bases to trimming and J lost 1 base, with 15 bases between them. CDR3 coding DNA: TGTGCCAGCAGCCCGGGACCTCCTATTTCCTACGAGCAGTACTTC. Translated: CASSPGPPISYEQYF.

This chain joins TRBV7-2 and TRBJ2-2; D remains ambiguous. The germline V gene has CDR1 SGHTA and CDR2 FQGNSA. Trimming took 3 bases from V and 7 from J, leaving 9 bases between them. CDR3 length: 13 residues. The CDR3: CASSLVGGGELFF. The CDR3 region has the DNA TGTGCCAGCAGCTTGGTCGGCGGCGGGGAGCTGTTTTTT.

The chain couples TRBV5-8 to TRBJ1-1; the match to TRBD1 covers 9 bases. Trimming cost V 3 bases and J 3 bases; bases outside gene matches: 3. CDR1 and CDR2 (germline): SGHTS, YDEGEE. CDR3 length: 14 amino acids. The CDR3 reads CASSSRTGDTEAFF. The CDR3 nucleotides read TGTGCCAGCAGCTCGCGGACAGGGGACACTGAAGCTTTCTTT.

This clone was recorded only once. J is TRBJ1-1 and V is TRBV5-1; TRBD1 is a possible D gene (6 bases). CDR1 is SGHRS, CDR2 YFSETQ, per germline. CDR3 length: 14 residues. V was clipped by 6 bases and J by 5 bases, with 17 bases between them. The CDR3 nucleotides read TGCGCCAGCAATCCACAGGGCCCGGGGACTGAAGCTTTCTTT. This codes for CASNPQGPGTEAFF.

This rearrangement joins TRBV28 to TRBJ2-1, with 7 bases lining up with TRBD2. Per the germline V gene, CDR1 is MDHEN and CDR2 is SYDVKM. CDR3 size: 15 residues. Germline trimming cut 4 bases from V and 4 bases from J; bases unmatched to any gene: 7. The CDR3 is CASSSNGRRYNEQFF. Here the CDR3 DNA reads TGTGCCAGCAGTTCCAACGGGAGGAGATACAATGAGCAGTTCTTC.

This clone came up once. V is TRBV7-3 and J is TRBJ2-3, with D possibly TRBD1 on 5 matching bases. Germline CDR1 SGHTA, CDR2 FQGTGA. This CDR3 is built from 14 residues. Deletions cut 2 bases from V and 4 bases from J, with 10 bases between. CDR3 sequence: CASSLVGAPDTQYF. CDR3 coding DNA: TGTGCCAGCAGCTTAGTTGGGGCCCCAGATACGCAGTATTTT.

The genes are TRBV2 and TRBJ2-3; 11 bases are a match to TRBD2. Germline V lookup: CDR1 SNHLY, CDR2 FYNNEI. V was clipped by 3 bases and J by 6 bases; unmatched bases: 8. The CDR3 runs to 16 residues. CDR3 nucleotides: TGTGCCAGCAGTGATGGTAGCGGGAGGGCCATTGATACGCAGTATTTT. This translates into CASSDGSGRAIDTQYF.

V gene TRBV19 combines with J gene TRBJ1-4, with D possibly TRBD1 on 5 matching bases. The V end lost 5 bases, the J end lost 0 bases, and 19 bases lay between the germline ends. The CDR3 extends over 18 amino acids. In germline, CDR1 is LNHDA, CDR2 SQIVND (reference sequence). In DNA form, the CDR3 reads TGTGCCAGTAGTCGGTCCGCTCGGGGGTCCCCAACTAATGAAAAACTGTTTTTT. This gives the protein CASSRSARGSPTNEKLFF.